This T cell receptor beta chain was obtained from a study of a mutant IDH1 vaccine in newly diagnosed glioma. Profiled with immunoSEQ multiplex PCR; TCRdb holds only in-frame clones, not every one. The sample lists 35,000 to 40,000 clones; roughly 76% were seen once. CDR3 length equals 20 residues. Germline V gene lookup returns CDR1 LGHNA and CDR2 YNFKEQ. With V trimmed by 0 bases and J by 3 bases, 15 bases remained unmatched. As for time point: week 23, last vaccination. Vaccination used 300 ug of mutant IDH1 20-mer peptide per dose, with topical imiquimod. This clone was seen more than once but under ten times. What it binds is unknown.

This rearrangement joins TRBV4-2 to TRBJ2-2, with 8 positions matching TRBD2. This sequence originates from a man in his forties with glioma. Specimen: PBMCs, collected from a glioma patient whose treatment included an IDH1 peptide vaccine. Written as DNA, the CDR3 is TGTGCCAGCAGCCAAGAGCTCGGTCATCCAAGCGGGGGCGACACCGGGGAGCTGTTTTTT. Translation gives CASSQELGHPSGGDTGELFF.